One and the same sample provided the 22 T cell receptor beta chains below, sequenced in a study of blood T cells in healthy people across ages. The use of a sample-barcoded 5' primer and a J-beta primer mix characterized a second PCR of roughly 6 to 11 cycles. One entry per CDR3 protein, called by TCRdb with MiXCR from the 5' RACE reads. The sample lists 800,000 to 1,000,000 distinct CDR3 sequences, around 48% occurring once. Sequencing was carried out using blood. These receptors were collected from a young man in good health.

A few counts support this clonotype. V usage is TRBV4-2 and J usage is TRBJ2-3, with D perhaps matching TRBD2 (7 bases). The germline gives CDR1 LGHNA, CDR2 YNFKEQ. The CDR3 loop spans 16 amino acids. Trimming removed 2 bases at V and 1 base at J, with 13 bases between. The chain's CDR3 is CASSQPGGRGTDTQYF. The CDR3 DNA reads TGTGCCAGCAGCCAACCCGGGGGGCGAGGCACAGATACGCAGTATTTT.

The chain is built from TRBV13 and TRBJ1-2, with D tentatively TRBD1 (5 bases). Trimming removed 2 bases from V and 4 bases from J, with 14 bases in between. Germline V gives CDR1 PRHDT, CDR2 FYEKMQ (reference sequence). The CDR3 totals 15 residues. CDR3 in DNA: TGTGCCAGCAGCTTAAGAGGGGCTGGGGGCTATGGCTACACCTTC. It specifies CASSLRGAGGYGYTF.

CDR3 region: CASRPEGVSNYGYTF. In DNA, the CDR3 is TGTGCCAGCAGACCTGAGGGGGTATCGAACTATGGCTACACCTTC. The V gene is TRBV6-2 or TRBV6-3, the J gene TRBJ1-2; D may be TRBD1 (6 bases). This CDR3 contains 15 residues. The germline V and J ends were trimmed by 6 bases and 2 bases, with 16 bases remaining between them. Germline V gene data show CDR1 as MNHEY and CDR2 as SVGEGT.

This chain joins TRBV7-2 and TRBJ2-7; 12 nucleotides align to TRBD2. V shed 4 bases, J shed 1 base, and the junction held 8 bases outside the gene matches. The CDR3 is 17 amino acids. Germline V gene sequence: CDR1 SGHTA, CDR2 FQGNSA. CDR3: CASSSTELAGGSYEQYF. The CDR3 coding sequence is TGTGCCAGCAGCTCGACGGAACTAGCGGGGGGTTCCTACGAGCAGTACTTC.

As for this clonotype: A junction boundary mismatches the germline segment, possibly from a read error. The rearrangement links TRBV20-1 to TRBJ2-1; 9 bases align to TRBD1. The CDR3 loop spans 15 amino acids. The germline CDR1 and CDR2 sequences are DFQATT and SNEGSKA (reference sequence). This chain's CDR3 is CSARRGQGGTGELFF. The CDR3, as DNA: TGCAGTGCTAGGAGGGGACAGGGAGGCACCGGGGAGCTGTTCTTC.

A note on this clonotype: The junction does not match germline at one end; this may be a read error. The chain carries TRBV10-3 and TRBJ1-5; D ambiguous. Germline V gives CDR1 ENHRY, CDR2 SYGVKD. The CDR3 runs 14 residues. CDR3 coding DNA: TGTGCTATCAGTGACACGCAGGGCAATCAGCCCCAGCATTTT. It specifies CAISDTQGNQPQHF.

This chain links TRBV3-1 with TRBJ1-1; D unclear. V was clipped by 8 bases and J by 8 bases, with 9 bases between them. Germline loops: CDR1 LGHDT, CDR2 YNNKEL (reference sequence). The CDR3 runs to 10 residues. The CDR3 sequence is CASGNSEAFF. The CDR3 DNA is TGTGCCAGCGGAAACAGCGAAGCTTTCTTT. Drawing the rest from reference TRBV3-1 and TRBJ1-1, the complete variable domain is DTAVSQTPKYLVTQMGNDKSIKCEQNLGHDTMYWYKQDSKKFLKIMFSYNNKELIINETVPNRFSPKSPDKAHLNLHINSLELGDSAVYFCASGNSEAFFGQGTRLTVV.

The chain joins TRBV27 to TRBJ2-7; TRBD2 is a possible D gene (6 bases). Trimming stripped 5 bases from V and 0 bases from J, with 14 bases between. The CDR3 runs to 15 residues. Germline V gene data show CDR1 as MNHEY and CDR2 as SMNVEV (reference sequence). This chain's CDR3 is CASSLYGGSSYEQYF. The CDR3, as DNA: TGTGCCAGCAGTCTATATGGGGGGAGCTCCTACGAGCAGTACTTC.

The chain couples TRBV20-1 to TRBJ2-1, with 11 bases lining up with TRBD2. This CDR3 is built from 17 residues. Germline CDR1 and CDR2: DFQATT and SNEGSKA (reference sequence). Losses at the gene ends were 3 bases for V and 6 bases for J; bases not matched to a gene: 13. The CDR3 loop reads CSARDPTSGAVSNEQFF. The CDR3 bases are TGCAGTGCTAGGGATCCGACTAGCGGGGCAGTCAGCAATGAGCAGTTCTTC.

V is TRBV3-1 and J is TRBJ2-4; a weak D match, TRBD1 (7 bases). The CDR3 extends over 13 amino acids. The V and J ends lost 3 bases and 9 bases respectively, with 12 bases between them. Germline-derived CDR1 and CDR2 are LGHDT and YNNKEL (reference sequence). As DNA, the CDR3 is TGTGCCAGCAGCCACCCAGGGGGGAGCATTCAGTACTTC. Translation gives CASSHPGGSIQYF. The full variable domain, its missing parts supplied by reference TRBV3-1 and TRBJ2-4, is DTAVSQTPKYLVTQMGNDKSIKCEQNLGHDTMYWYKQDSKKFLKIMFSYNNKELIINETVPNRFSPKSPDKAHLNLHINSLELGDSAVYFCASSHPGGSIQYFGAGTRLSVL.

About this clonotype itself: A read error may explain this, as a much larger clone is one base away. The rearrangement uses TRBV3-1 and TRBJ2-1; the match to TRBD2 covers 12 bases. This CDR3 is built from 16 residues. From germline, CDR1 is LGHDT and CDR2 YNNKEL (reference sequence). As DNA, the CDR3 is TGTGCCTGCAGCCAGGGTACCGGGACTAGCGGGAATGAGCAGTTCTTC. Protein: CACSQGTGTSGNEQFF.

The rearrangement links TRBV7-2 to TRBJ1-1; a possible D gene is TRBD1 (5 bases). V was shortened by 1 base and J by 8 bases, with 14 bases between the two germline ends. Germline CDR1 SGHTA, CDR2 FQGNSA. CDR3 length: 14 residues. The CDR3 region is CASSLGGDSLEAFF. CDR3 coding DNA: TGTGCCAGCAGCTTAGGGGGCGACAGCCTAGAAGCTTTCTTT.

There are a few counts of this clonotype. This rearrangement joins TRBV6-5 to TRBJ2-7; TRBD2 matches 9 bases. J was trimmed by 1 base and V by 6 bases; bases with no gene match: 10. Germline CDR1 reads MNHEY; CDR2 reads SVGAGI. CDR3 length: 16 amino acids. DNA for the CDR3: TGTGCCAGCAGACTCAAGGTAGCGGGGGAGTCCTACGAGCAGTACTTC. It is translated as CASRLKVAGESYEQYF.

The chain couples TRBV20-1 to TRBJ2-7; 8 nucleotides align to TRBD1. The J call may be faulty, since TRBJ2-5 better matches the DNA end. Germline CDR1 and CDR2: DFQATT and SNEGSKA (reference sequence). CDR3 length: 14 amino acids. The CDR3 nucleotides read TGCAGTGCTATAGACGGGACAGGAGGGGAGACCCAGTACTTC. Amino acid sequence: CSAIDGTGGETQYF.

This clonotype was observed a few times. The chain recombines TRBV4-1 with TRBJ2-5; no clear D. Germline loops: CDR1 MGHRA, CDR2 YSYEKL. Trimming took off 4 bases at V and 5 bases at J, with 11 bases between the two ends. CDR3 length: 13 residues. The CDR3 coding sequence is TGCGCCAGCAGCCCGACTGCCACCGAGACCCAGTACTTC. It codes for CASSPTATETQYF.

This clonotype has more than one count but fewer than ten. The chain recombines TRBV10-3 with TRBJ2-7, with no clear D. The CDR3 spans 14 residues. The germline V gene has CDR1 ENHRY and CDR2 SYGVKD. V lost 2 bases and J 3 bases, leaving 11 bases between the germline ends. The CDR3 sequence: CAISEPRLGYEQYF. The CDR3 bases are TGTGCCATCAGTGAGCCCCGTCTGGGCTACGAGCAGTACTTC.

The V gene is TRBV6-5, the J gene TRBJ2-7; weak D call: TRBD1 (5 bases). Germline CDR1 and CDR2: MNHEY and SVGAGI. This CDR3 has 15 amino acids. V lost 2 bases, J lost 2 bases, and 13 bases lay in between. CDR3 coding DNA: TGTGCCAGCAGTTACCTGCAGGGTCTAACCTACGAGCAGTACTTC. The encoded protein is CASSYLQGLTYEQYF.

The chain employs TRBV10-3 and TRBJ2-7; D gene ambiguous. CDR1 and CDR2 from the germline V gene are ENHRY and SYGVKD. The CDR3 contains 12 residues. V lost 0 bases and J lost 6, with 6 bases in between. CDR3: CAISESGCEQYF. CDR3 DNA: TGTGCCATCAGTGAGTCTGGGTGCGAGCAGTACTTC.

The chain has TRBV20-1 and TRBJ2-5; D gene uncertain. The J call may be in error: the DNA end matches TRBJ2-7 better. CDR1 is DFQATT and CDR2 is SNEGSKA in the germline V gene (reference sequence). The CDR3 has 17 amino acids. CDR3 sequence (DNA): TGCAGTGCTTTGCCCCTCCCCCAGATGGCCGGTCTGAACGAGCAGTACTTC. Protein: CSALPLPQMAGLNEQYF.

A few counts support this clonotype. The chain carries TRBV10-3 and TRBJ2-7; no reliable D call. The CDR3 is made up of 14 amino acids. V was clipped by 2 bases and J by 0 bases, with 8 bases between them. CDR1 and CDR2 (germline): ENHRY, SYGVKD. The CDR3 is CAISEASYSYEQYF. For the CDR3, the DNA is TGTGCCATCAGTGAGGCCAGCTACTCCTACGAGCAGTACTTC.

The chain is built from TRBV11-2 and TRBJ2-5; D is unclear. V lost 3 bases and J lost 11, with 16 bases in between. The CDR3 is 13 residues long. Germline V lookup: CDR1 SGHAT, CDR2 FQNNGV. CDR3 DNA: TGTGCCAGCAGCTTGACCGGCTGGGCTGAGCAGTACTTC. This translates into CASSLTGWAEQYF.

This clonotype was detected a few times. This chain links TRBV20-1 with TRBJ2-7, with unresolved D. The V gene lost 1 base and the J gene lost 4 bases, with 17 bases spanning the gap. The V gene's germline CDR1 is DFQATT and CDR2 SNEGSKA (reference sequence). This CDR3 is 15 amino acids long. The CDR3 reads CSARVPTSRSYEQYF. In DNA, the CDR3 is TGCAGTGCTAGAGTTCCGACATCTAGGTCTTACGAGCAGTACTTC.